This section outlines one T cell receptor beta chain sequence together with its context. No antigen is known for it. The study treated chemo-refractory metastatic non-small-cell lung cancer patients with focal radiation plus ipilimumab CTLA-4 blockade. The sample is drawn from a study of radiotherapy plus CTLA-4 blockade in lung cancer. The overall study: Of all patients, approximately 20% responded objectively and approximately 29% showed disease control.

Here immunoSEQ multiplex PCR was the method, and the copy in TCRdb shows in-frame clones only, minus some. The table includes 3,000 to 4,000 clones, roughly 80% detected once. This CDR3 region has 13 residues. The V gene's germline CDR1 is ENHRY and CDR2 SYGVKD. The ends lost 6 bases at V and 10 bases at J; junction bases unmatched: 9. Study-wide results and caveats: Radiotherapy plus ipilimumab was followed by expansion in blood of tumor-derived TCR clones.

This TCR came from a human donor with non-small cell lung cancer that progressed on radiotherapy plus ipilimumab. This specimen consisted of tumor tissue, obtained from a patient treated with radiotherapy plus ipilimumab. This chain joins TRBV10-3 and TRBJ1-1, with 9 nucleotides matching TRBD1. The CDR3 coding sequence is TGTGCCATCAGCCTCACAGGGGGCGTCGTAGCTTTCTTT. Its translation: CAISLTGGVVAFF.